The clone carrying this TCR beta chain was seen more than once but under ten times. No antigen is known for it. V shed 6 bases, J shed 2 bases, and the junction held 5 bases outside the gene matches. The length of the CDR3 is 15 residues. Per the germline V gene, CDR1 is MGHDK and CDR2 is SYGVNS. This specimen belongs to a study of beta chain features in type 1 diabetes. Study-level results: Type 1 diabetes patients had moderately but significantly shorter TCRB CDR3s in all four CD4+ subsets.

Reverse transcribing all isolated RNA meant expressed TCRB transcripts were sequenced. It was found that naive, central memory and regulatory T cell samples averaged roughly 3.5 million reads. Sequencing used immunoSEQ multiplex PCR; TCRdb keeps in-frame clones, though not all of them. The sample contains around 260,000 clones, roughly a quarter of which appear only once. The TCR originated in a woman between 25 and 40 years old with type 1 diabetes. The chain recombines TRBV25-1 with TRBJ1-2; 11 bases align to TRBD1. Sequencing was carried out using naive CD4+ T cells from blood. CDR3 protein: CASRGTGGPNYGYTF. Written as DNA, the CDR3 is TGTGCCAGCAGGGGGACAGGGGGACCCAACTATGGCTACACCTTC.